Here is one TCR beta chain with its context. Its matching antigen is unknown. This sample was included in a study of vaccination and CD4 T cells after COVID-19. From germline, CDR1 is MNHEY and CDR2 SVGAGI. The V segment lost 2 bases and the J segment 7 bases; nucleotides outside the gene matches: 10. The CDR3 is 16 amino acids. Study-wide points: Spike mono-reactive status applied to 304 of 307 vaccine-specific clones in convalescent patients.

Sequenced with the Oncomine TCR Beta short-read assay was DNA taken from cultured CD4+ T cells. TCRdb used MiXCR to reprocess the PCR reads, holding one entry per CDR3 protein. The table has roughly 7,400 distinct CDR3 sequences, about 47% seen once. The treatment: approximately 11-day PBMC culture with coronavirus spike peptide pools or control peptides (ViraFEST assay). The collection of CD4+ T cells from the unexposed donor took place before the COVID-19 pandemic (2011-2018). The sequence came from a human donor in good health. Sequenced material: CD4+ T cells from blood, cultured in vitro. The chain carries TRBV6-5 and TRBJ1-5; 8 bases map to TRBD1. The CDR3 DNA reads as TGTGCCAGCAGTTACCATCCCGACAGGGGTGGGCAGCCCCAGCATTTT. Translated, it gives CASSYHPDRGGQPQHF.